A single T cell receptor (beta chain) is shown here with its context. Its antigen is unidentified. The data are from a study of PD-1 blockade in classical Hodgkin lymphoma. Whole-study results and caveats: Possible causes of repertoire differences, disease activity or prior therapy, remain undefined. At baseline, newly diagnosed patients reportedly showed less TCR diversity than healthy donors.

TCRdb keeps only in-frame clones here, not all; method: immunoSEQ multiplex PCR. The sample holds about 35,000 clones, approximately 90% seen once. Time point reported: newly diagnosed, previously untreated cHL patient sample. Magnetic negative selection of thawed PBMCs was the method by which CD4+ T cells were purified. Untreated, newly diagnosed classical Hodgkin lymphoma PBMCs were comparators. The CDR3 sequence is 15 residues long. CDR1 is SGHTA, CDR2 FQGTGA, per germline. V was clipped by 5 bases and J by 1 base, with 14 bases between them. The TCR comes from a human donor with classical Hodgkin lymphoma. Sequenced sample: CD4+ T cells from blood. The rearrangement joins TRBV7-3 to TRBJ1-1; no clear D gene. The CDR3 DNA reads TGTGCCAGCAGCCCCCGAGGGTTAGGGAACACTGAAGCTTTCTTT. This translates into CASSPRGLGNTEAFF.